This record concerns one T cell receptor (beta chain) sequence. Germline-derived CDR1 and CDR2 are MNHEY and SVGEGT. V shed 2 bases and J shed 7 bases, with 15 bases lying between them. CDR3 length equals 15 residues. The sample comes from a study of control samples from healthy donors and cancer patients. Assay: immunoSEQ multiplex PCR; the TCRdb copy retains only in-frame clones and omits some. The repertoire holds more than 100,000 clones, around 88% seen once, with about a fifth in the top ten. This chain links TRBV6-2 or TRBV6-3 with TRBJ2-1; a weak D match, TRBD2 (7 bases). Input material: PBMCs. The TCR sequence derives from a man in his 60s with lung cancer. The CDR3 sequence is CASSYGGAGANEQFF. The CDR3 bases are TGTGCCAGCAGTTACGGCGGGGCGGGGGCGAATGAGCAGTTCTTC.